This TCR beta chain derives from a study of cytomegalovirus exposure and HLA in healthy donors. Study-wide context: The approximately 120 validation repertoires were reported in a later analysis to have been generated on the same platform as the approximately 700 first-cohort repertoires. Study conclusions and caveats: High sensitivity and specificity were reportedly achieved when the classifier diagnosed cytomegalovirus status. In vitro work confirmed that three CMV-associated chains recognize CMV antigens.

On this clone itself: Its antigen is currently unknown.

CDR1 is MNHEY, CDR2 SVGAGI, per germline. This CDR3 region has 12 residues. Trimming shortened V by 6 bases and J by 6 bases, and 9 bases separated the two germline ends. Repertoires were generated with immunoSEQ multiplex PCR, while TCRdb's copy carries only in-frame clones and drops some. The sample lists about 98,000 clones; approximately 88% were seen once. This sequence joins TRBV6-5 and TRBJ1-3, with D maybe TRBD1 (6 bases). Sequencing input: PBMCs. The origin of this receptor is a woman between 25 and 40 years old in good health and CMV-seronegative. CDR3 in DNA: TGTGCCAGCAGGACAGGCGTAAACACCATATATTTT. The encoded protein is CASRTGVNTIYF.